This TCR beta chain originates from a study of blood T cell repertoires in COVID-19. Looking at the study overall: The United States, Italy and Spain provided the acute and convalescent COVID-19 samples. PBMCs, B-cell-depleted T cells, or T cells were the source of the cDNA or gDNA that made up the material.

Original handling: Amplification of reference gene primers was used by the study to estimate nucleated cell counts. Generated by immunoSEQ multiplex PCR, the TCRdb table keeps only in-frame clones and is missing some. V and J calls and clone size come straight from that table; D and trimming were deduced from the DNA. The repertoire holds roughly 65,000 clones, with about 81% as singletons. J lost 7 bases, V lost 5 bases, and 9 bases had no gene match. The CDR3 is made up of 15 amino acids. Germline assignment: CDR1 MNHEY and CDR2 SVGAGI. Sequenced sample: peripheral blood. This sequence originates from a man at least 80 years old with acute or convalescent COVID-19. J is TRBJ1-5 and V is TRBV6-5, with 9 bases aligning to TRBD1. CDR3 sequence (DNA): TGTGCCAGCAGTCCCGGGACAGGGAGACAGCAGCCCCAGCATTTT. It encodes CASSPGTGRQQPQHF.